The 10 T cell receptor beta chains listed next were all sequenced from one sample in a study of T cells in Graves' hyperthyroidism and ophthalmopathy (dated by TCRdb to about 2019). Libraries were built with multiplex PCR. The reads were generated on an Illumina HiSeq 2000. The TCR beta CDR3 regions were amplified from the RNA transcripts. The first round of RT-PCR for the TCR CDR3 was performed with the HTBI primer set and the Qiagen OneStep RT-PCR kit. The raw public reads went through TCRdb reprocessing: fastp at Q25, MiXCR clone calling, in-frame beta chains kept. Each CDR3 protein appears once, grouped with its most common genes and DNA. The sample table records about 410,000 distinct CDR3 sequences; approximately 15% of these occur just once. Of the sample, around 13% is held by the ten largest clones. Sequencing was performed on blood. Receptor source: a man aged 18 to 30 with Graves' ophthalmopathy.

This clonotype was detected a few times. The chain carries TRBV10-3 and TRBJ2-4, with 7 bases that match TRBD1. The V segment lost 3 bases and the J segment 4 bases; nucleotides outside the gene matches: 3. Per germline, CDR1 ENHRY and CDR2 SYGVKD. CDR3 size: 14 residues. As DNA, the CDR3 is TGTGCCATCAGTGATACAGGGGAGAAAAACATTCAGTACTTC. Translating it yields CAISDTGEKNIQYF.

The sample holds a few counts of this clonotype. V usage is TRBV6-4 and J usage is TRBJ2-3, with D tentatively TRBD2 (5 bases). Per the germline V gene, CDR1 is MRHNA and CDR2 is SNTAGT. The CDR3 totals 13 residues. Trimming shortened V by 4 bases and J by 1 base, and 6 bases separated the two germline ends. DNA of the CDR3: TGTGCCAGCAGTGCACTAGGCACAGATACGCAGTATTTT. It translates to CASSALGTDTQYF.

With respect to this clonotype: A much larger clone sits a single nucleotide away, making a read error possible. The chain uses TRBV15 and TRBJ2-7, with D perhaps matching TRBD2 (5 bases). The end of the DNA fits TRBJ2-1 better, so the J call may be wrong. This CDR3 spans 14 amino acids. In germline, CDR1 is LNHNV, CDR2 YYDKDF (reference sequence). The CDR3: CATSQDTRDYEQFF. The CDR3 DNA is TGTGCCACCAGCCAGGATACGAGGGATTACGAGCAGTTCTTC.

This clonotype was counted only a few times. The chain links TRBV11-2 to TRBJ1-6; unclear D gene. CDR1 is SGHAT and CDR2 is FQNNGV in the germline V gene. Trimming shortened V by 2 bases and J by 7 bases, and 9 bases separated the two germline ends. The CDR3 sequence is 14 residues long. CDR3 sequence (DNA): TGTGCCAGCAGCTTACCCTTCCCGAATTCACCCCTCCACTTT. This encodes CASSLPFPNSPLHF.

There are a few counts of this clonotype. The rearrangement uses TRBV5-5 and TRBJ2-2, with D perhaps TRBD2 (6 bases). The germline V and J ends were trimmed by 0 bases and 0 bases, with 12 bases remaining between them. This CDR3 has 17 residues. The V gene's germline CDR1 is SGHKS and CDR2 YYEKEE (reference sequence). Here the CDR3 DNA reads TGTGCCAGCAGCTTGGAAGTCGCGGGGTCGAACACCGGGGAGCTGTTTTTT. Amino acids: CASSLEVAGSNTGELFF.

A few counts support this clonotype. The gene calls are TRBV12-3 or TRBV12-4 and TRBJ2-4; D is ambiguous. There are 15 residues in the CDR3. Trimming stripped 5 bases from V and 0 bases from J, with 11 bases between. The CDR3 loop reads CASSKSQVAKNIQYF. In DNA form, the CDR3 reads TGTGCCAGCAGTAAAAGCCAGGTAGCCAAAAACATTCAGTACTTC.

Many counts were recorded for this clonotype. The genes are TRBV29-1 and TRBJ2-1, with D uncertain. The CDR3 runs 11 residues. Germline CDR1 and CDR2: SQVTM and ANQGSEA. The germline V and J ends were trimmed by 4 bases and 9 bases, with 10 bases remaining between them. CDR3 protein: CSVGESFEQFF. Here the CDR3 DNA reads TGCAGCGTTGGCGAGAGTTTTGAGCAGTTCTTC.

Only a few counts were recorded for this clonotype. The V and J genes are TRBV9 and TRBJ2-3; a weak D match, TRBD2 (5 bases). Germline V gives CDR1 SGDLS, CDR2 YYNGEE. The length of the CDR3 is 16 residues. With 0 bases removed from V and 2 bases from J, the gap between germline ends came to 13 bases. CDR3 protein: CASSVVGSRDTDTQYF. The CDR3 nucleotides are TGTGCCAGCAGCGTAGTAGGCAGCCGGGACACAGATACGCAGTATTTT.

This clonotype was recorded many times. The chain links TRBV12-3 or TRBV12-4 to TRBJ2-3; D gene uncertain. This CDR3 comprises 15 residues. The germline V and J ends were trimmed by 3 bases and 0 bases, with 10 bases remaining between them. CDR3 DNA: TGTGCCAGCAGTTTGGAGACCACTAGCACAGATACGCAGTATTTT. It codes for CASSLETTSTDTQYF.

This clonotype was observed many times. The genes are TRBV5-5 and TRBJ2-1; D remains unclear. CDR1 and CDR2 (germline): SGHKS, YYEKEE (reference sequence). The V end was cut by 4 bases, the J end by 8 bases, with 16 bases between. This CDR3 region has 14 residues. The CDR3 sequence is CASSPTRTWDEQFF. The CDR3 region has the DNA TGTGCCAGCAGCCCAACAAGGACCTGGGATGAGCAGTTCTTC. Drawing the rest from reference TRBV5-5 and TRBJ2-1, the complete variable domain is DAGVTQSPTHLIKTRGQQVTLRCSPISGHKSVSWYQQVLGQGPQFIFQYYEKEERGRGNFPDRFSARQFPNYSSELNVNALLLGDSALYLCASSPTRTWDEQFFGPGTRLTVL.